This T cell receptor (beta chain) was sequenced in a study of cytomegalovirus exposure and HLA in healthy donors. The overall study: Of the donors genotyped, some 400 in all, 75% to 85% fell in the Caucasian-associated ancestry cluster.

The study ran its PCR with 60 Vbeta and 13 Jbeta primers. The method was immunoSEQ multiplex PCR; TCRdb's version includes in-frame clones alone and lacks a portion of them. The table shows nearly 200,000 clones, with about 85% occurring only once. The CDR3 totals 14 residues. Germline V CDR1 and CDR2: SGHNT, YYREEE (reference sequence). The trim removed 4 bases at V and 2 bases at J, leaving 5 bases unmatched. This clone was picked up a small number of times. Sequences were obtained from PBMCs. V and J are TRBV5-4 and TRBJ2-5, with 7 bases identical to TRBD2. This TCR derives from a male donor in good health and CMV-seropositive. DNA for the CDR3: TGTGCCAGCAGCGGGGACTACTTACAAGAGACCCAGTACTTC. Translating gives CASSGDYLQETQYF.